This is a list of T cell receptor beta chains from one sample in a study of blood T cells in healthy people across ages. TCRdb recomputed calls from the 5' RACE reads with MiXCR, one row per CDR3 protein. The table lists about 290,000 distinct CDR3 sequences, 25% to 30% of them singletons. Material: blood. The source of these receptors is a woman in her 70s in good health. The CDR3 runs from the conserved cysteine through the conserved F or W. The D gene is left open where the match is weak. Some rows mark clone size as missing; the rest say once, few, many or name a class of expanded clone.

CDR3aa | CDR3nt | v_gene | abundance | j_gene | d_gene
CASSPWPTAEAFF | TGTGCCAGCAGCCCATGGCCGACAGCGGAAGCTTTCTTT | TRBV27 | NA | TRBJ1-1 | NA
CASRVSGNQPQHF | TGTGCCAGCAGGGTATCGGGCAATCAGCCCCAGCATTTT | TRBV27 | NA | TRBJ1-5 | NA
CATSPTSGDKDEQYF | TGTGCCACCAGTCCGACTAGCGGGGATAAGGACGAGCAGTACTTC | TRBV24-1 | few | TRBJ2-7 | TRBD2
CASSETDEPQHF | TGTGCCAGCAGCGAGACCGATGAGCCCCAGCATTTT | TRBV7-9 | NA | TRBJ1-5 | NA
CASSLWDTGELFF | TGTGCCAGCAGCTTATGGGACACCGGGGAGCTGTTTTTT | TRBV7-2 | many | TRBJ2-2 | NA
CASSRNPGPSTDTQYF | TGTGCCAGCAGCCGCAACCCCGGGCCATCCACAGATACGCAGTATTTT | TRBV3-1 | NA | TRBJ2-3 | NA
CASSAESGRGEQFF | TGTGCCAGCAGCGCAGAATCGGGCAGAGGCGAGCAGTTCTTC | TRBV9 | few | TRBJ2-1 | NA
CASSLTGFYEQYF | TGTGCCAGCAGCTTAACCGGATTTTACGAGCAGTACTTC | TRBV12-3/TRBV12-4 | many | TRBJ2-7 | NA
CASSLAHTGSIYF | TGTGCCAGCAGCTTAGCGCACACGGGATCCATATATTTT | TRBV7-2 | many | TRBJ1-3 | NA
CASSLVAGYGYTF | TGCGCCAGCAGCTTGGTAGCGGGCTATGGCTACACCTTC | TRBV5-1 | NA | TRBJ1-2 | NA
CASSTDGAFSYNEQFF | TGTGCCAGCTCAACCGACGGGGCCTTCTCCTACAATGAGCAGTTCTTC | TRBV18 | NA | TRBJ2-1 | NA
CASSQGSLRERDEQYF | TGTGCCAGCAGCCAAGGGAGCCTCCGGGAGCGGGACGAGCAGTACTTC | TRBV4-2 | NA | TRBJ2-7 | NA
CASSLGLRETQYF | TGTGCCAGCAGCTTAGGACTAAGGGAGACCCAGTACTTC | TRBV11-3 | many | TRBJ2-5 | NA
CSAFIGSSYNEQFF | TGCAGTGCTTTCATAGGAAGCTCCTACAATGAGCAGTTCTTC | TRBV20-1 | few | TRBJ2-1 | NA
CASSLAVPQWAEQFF | TGCGCCAGCAGCTTGGCTGTCCCCCAGTGGGCTGAGCAGTTCTTC | TRBV5-1 | NA | TRBJ2-1 | NA
CASSYSLEEAFF | TGTGCCAGCAGTTACTCGCTAGAGGAAGCTTTCTTT | TRBV6-2/TRBV6-3 | NA | TRBJ1-1 | NA
CASSLGQGPVNGYTF | TGCGCCAGCAGCCTAGGACAGGGCCCGGTGAATGGCTACACCTTC | TRBV4-1 | few | TRBJ1-2 | TRBD1
CASGPYAAHEQFF | TGTGCTAGTGGTCCATACGCCGCCCATGAGCAGTTCTTC | TRBV12-5 | few | TRBJ2-1 | NA
CATSRARGMLKTQYF | TGTGCCACCAGCAGAGCCAGGGGGATGTTGAAGACCCAGTACTTC | TRBV15 | once | TRBJ2-5 | TRBD1
CASSRSRWGNEKLFF | TGTGCCAGCAGTCGTAGCCGGTGGGGTAATGAAAAACTGTTTTTT | TRBV5-6 | many | TRBJ1-4 | NA
CASSQPAPPGLAGLNTGELFF | TGTGCCAGCAGCCAACCTGCGCCACCGGGACTAGCGGGATTGAACACCGGGGAGCTGTTTTTT | TRBV11-2 | NA | TRBJ2-2 | TRBD2
CASGGEGYEQYF | TGTGCCAGCGGGGGGGAAGGGTACGAGCAGTACTTC | TRBV6-1 | NA | TRBJ2-7 | TRBD2
CASSSGTAPKGEQFF | TGCGCCAGCAGCTCCGGGACAGCTCCCAAGGGTGAGCAGTTCTTC | TRBV5-1 | few | TRBJ2-1 | TRBD1
CASQPESYNEQFF | TGTGCCAGCCAACCAGAGTCCTACAATGAGCAGTTCTTC | TRBV2 | NA | TRBJ2-1 | NA